What follows is one TCR beta chain and its context. Authors' analysis steps: Quantification of nucleated cells was approximated via reference gene primer amplification. Generated by immunoSEQ multiplex PCR, the TCRdb table keeps only in-frame clones and is missing some. The V and J calls and clone size are taken from that table; D and trimming were inferred from the DNA. This table holds about 190,000 clones, approximately 90% found once. This specimen comes from a study of blood T cell repertoires in COVID-19. The V and J ends lost 5 bases and 8 bases respectively, with 7 bases between them. This CDR3 has 11 residues. Germline CDR1 and CDR2: SEHNR and FQNEAQ (reference sequence).

What was sequenced was peripheral blood. The TCR sequence derives from a woman between 40 and 55 years old who had recovered from COVID-19. V gene TRBV7-9 combines with J gene TRBJ2-1; D gene ambiguous. The CDR3 region has the DNA TGTGCCAGCAGCCCTATGTATGAGCAGTTCTTC. It yields the protein CASSPMYEQFF.